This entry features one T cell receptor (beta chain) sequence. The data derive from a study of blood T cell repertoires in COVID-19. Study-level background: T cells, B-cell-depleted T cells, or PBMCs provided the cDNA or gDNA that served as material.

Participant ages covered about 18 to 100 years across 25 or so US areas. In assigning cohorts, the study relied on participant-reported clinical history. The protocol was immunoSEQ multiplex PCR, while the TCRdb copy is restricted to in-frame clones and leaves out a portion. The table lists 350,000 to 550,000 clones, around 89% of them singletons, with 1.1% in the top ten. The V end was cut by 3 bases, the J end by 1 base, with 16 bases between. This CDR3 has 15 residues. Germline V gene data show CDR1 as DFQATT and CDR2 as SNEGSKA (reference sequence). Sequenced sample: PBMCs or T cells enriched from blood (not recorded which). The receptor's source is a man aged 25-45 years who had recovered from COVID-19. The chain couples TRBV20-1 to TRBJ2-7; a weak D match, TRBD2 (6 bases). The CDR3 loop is CSASPAGTPSYEQYF. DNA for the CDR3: TGCAGTGCTAGTCCCGCCGGGACTCCGTCCTACGAGCAGTACTTC.